The source of this T cell receptor (beta chain) is a study of cytomegalovirus exposure and HLA in healthy donors. Across the study: Earlier work reported approximately 110 million unique TCR beta sequences from 170 million or so T cells.

The PCR employed 60 Vbeta primers together with 13 Jbeta primers. Assay: immunoSEQ multiplex PCR; the TCRdb copy retains only in-frame clones and omits some. The repertoire holds about 140,000 clones, with 55% to 80% as singletons. Trimming removed 5 bases from V and 5 bases from J; junction bases left unmatched: 7. The CDR3 totals 15 residues. Germline V CDR1 and CDR2: SNHLY, FYNNEI. The chain employs TRBV2 and TRBJ2-2, with TRBD2 identical over 8 bases. The receptor's source is a human donor in good health. Sequenced material: PBMCs. The CDR3 nucleotides are TGTGCCAGCAGTCCACGGGGGGGAAAGACCGGGGAGCTGTTTTTT. Residues: CASSPRGGKTGELFF.